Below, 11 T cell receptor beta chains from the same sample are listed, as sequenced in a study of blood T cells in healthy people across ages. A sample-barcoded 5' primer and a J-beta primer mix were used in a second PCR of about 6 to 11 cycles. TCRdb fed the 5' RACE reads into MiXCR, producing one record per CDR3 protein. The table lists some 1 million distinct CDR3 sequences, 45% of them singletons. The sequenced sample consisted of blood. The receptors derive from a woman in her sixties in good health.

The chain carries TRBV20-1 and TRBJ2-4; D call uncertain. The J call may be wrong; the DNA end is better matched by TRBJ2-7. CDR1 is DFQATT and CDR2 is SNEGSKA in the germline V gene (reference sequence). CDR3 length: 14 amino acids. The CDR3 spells CSASQTFGSYEQYF. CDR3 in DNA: TGCAGTGCTAGCCAAACTTTCGGATCCTACGAGCAGTACTTC.

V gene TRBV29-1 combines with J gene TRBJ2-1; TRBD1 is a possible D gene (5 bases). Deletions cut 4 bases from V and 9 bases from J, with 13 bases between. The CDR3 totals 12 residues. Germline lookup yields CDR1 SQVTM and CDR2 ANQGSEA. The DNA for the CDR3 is TGCAGCGTTGTCATTCAGGGAAGTGAGCAGTTCTTC. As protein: CSVVIQGSEQFF.

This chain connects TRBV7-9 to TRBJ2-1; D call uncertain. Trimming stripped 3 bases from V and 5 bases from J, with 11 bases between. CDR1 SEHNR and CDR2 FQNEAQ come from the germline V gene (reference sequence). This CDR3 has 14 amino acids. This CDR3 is CASSFGRINNEQFF. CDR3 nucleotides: TGTGCCAGCAGCTTTGGCCGGATCAACAATGAGCAGTTCTTC.

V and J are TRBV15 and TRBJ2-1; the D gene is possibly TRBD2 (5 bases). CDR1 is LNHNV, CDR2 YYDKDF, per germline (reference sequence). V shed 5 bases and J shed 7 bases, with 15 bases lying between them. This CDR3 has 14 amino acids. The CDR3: CATSFGGEGNEQFF. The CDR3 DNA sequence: TGTGCCACCAGCTTCGGAGGTGAAGGGAATGAGCAGTTCTTC.

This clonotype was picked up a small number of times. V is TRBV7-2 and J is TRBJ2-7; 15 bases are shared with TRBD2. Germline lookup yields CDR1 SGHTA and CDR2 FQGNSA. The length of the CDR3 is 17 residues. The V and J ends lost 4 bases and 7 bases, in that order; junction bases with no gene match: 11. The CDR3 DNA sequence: TGTGCCAGCAGCTCTAAAGGGACTGGGACTAGCGGGAGGGAGCAGTACTTC. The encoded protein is CASSSKGTGTSGREQYF. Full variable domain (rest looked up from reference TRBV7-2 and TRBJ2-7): GAGVSQSPSNKVTEKGKDVELRCDPISGHTALYWYRQSLGQGLEFLIYFQGNSAPDKSGLPSDRFSAERTGGSVSTLTIQRTQQEDSAVYLCASSSKGTGTSGREQYFGPGTRLTVT.

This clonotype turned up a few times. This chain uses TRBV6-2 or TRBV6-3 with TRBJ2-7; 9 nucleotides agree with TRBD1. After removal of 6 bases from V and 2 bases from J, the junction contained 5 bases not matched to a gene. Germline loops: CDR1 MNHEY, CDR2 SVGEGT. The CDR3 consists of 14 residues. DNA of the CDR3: TGTGCCAGCAGGATAACAGGGGGCCCCTACGAGCAGTACTTC. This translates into CASRITGGPYEQYF.

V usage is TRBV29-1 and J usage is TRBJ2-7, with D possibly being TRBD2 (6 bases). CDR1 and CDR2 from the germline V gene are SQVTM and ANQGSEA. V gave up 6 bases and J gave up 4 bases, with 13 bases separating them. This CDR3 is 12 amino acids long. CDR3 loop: CSVGTDRYEQYF. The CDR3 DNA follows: TGCAGCGTAGGGACTGATAGGTACGAGCAGTACTTC.

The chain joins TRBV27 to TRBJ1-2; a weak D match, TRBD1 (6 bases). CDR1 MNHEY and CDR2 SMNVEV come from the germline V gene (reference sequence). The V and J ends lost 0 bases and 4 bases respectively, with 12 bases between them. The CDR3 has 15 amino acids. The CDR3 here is CASSLSRTAVYGYTF. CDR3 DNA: TGTGCCAGCAGTTTATCCCGGACAGCTGTCTATGGCTACACCTTC.

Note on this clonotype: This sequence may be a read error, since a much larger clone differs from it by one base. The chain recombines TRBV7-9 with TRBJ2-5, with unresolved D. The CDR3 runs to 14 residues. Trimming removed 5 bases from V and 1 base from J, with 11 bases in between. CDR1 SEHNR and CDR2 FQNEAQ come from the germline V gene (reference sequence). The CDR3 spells CASSVIDRQETQYF. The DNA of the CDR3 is TGTGCCAGCAGCGTTATCGACCGCCAAGAGACCCAGTACTTC.

CDR3 loop: CASSFLADVQETQYF. DNA of the CDR3: TGTGCCAGCAGCTTCCTAGCGGACGTACAAGAGACCCAGTACTTC. The genes are TRBV7-9 and TRBJ2-5, with 7 bases identical to TRBD2. J was trimmed by 2 bases and V by 3 bases; bases with no gene match: 6. The germline CDR1 and CDR2 sequences are SEHNR and FQNEAQ (reference sequence). There are 15 residues in the CDR3.

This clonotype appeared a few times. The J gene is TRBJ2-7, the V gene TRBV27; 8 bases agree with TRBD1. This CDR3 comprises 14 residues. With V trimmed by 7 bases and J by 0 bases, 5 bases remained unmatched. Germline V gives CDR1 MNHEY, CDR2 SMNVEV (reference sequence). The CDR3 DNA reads TGTGCCAGCAAACCTGGGACAGGCTCCTACGAGCAGTACTTC. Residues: CASKPGTGSYEQYF.